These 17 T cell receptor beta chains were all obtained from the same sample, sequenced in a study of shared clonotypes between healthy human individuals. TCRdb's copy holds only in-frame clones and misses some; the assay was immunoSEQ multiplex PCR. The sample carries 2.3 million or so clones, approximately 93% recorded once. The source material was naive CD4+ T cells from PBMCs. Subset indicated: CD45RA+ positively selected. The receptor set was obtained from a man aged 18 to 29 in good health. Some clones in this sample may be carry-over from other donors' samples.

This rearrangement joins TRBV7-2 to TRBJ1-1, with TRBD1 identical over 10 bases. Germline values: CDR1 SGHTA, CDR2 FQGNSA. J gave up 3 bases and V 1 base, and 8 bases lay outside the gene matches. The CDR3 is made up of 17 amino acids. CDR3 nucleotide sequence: TGTGCCAGCAGCTTAGGTGTGACAGGGGGCGGCCACACTGAAGCTTTCTTT. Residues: CASSLGVTGGGHTEAFF.

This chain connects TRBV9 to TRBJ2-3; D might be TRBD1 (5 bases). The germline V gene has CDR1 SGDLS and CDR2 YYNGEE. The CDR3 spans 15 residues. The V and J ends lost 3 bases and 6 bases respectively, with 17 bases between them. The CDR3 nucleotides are TGTGCCAGCAGCGGGGGCCGCTATTCACAGGATACGCAGTATTTT. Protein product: CASSGGRYSQDTQYF.

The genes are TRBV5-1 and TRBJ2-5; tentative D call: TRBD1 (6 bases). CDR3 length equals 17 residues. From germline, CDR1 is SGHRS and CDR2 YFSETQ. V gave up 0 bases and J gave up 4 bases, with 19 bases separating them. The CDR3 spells CASSLGGRRIPAETQYF. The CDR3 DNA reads TGCGCCAGCAGCTTGGGGGGGCGAAGAATTCCGGCAGAGACCCAGTACTTC.

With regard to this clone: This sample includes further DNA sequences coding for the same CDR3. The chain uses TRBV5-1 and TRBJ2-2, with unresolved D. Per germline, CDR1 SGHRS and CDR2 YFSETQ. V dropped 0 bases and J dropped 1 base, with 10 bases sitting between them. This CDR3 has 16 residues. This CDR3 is CASSLEVVGNTGELFF. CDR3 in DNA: TGCGCCAGCAGCTTGGAGGTAGTAGGGAACACCGGGGAGCTGTTTTTT.

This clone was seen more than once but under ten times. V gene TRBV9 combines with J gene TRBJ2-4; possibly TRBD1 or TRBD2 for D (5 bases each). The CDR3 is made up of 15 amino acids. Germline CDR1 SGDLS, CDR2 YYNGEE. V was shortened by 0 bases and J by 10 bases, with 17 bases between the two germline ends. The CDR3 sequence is CASSVGGAQDLIQYF. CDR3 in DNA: TGTGCCAGCAGCGTAGGAGGGGCTCAAGACCTAATTCAGTACTTC.

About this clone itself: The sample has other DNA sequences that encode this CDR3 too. The CDR3, as DNA: TGTGCCAGCAGCTTGGTTGGCCAGGGACTGGAGACCCAGTACTTC. Encoded protein: CASSLVGQGLETQYF. The chain recombines TRBV5-4 with TRBJ2-5, with TRBD2 as a possible D gene (6 bases). V gave up 0 bases and J gave up 5 bases, with 14 bases separating them. This CDR3 has 15 residues. The germline CDR1 and CDR2 sequences are SGHNT and YYREEE (reference sequence). The full variable domain, in which reference TRBV5-4 and TRBJ2-5 provide the parts outside the CDR3, is ETGVTQSPTHLIKTRGQQVTLRCSSQSGHNTVSWYQQALGQGPQFIFQYYREEENGRGNFPPRFSGLQFPNYSSELNVNALELDDSALYLCASSLVGQGLETQYFGPGTRLLVL.

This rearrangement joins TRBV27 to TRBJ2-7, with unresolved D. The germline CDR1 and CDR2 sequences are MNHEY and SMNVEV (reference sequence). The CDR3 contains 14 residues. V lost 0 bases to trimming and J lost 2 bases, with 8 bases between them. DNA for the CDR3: TGTGCCAGCAGTTTATCTAGGGTAGCCTACGAGCAGTACTTC. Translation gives CASSLSRVAYEQYF.

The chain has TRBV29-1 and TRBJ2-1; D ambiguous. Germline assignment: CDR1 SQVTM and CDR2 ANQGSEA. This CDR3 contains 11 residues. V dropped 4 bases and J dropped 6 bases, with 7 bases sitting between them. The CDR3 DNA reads TGCAGCGTTGGGCGCGTCAATGAGCAGTTCTTC. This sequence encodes CSVGRVNEQFF.

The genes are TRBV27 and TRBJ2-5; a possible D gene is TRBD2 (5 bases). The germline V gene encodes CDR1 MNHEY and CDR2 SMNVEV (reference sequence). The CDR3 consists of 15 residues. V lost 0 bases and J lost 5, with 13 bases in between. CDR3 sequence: CASSLSWRAAETQYF. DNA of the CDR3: TGTGCCAGCAGTTTATCGTGGCGAGCGGCGGAGACCCAGTACTTC.

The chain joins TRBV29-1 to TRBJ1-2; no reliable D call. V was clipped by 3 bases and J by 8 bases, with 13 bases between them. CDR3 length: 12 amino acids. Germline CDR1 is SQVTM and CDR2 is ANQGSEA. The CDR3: CSVEGSPYGYTF. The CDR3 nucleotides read TGCAGCGTTGAGGGCAGCCCCTACGGCTACACCTTC.

The CDR3 here is CASSLDIVYGREKDTQYF. As DNA, the CDR3 is TGTGCCAGCAGCTTAGATATTGTGTACGGGCGGGAGAAGGATACGCAGTATTTT. V gene TRBV11-3 combines with J gene TRBJ2-3; the match to TRBD2 covers 7 bases. The trim removed 0 bases at V and 6 bases at J, leaving 15 bases unmatched. CDR1 SGHNT and CDR2 YENEEA come from the germline V gene. The CDR3 runs 18 residues. Together with reference TRBV11-3 and TRBJ2-3, the CDR3 gives the full variable domain: EAGVVQSPRYKIIEKKQPVAFWCNPISGHNTLYWYLQNLGQGPELLIRYENEEAVDDSQLPKDRFSAERLKGVDSTLKIQPAELGDSAVYLCASSLDIVYGREKDTQYFGPGTRLTVL.

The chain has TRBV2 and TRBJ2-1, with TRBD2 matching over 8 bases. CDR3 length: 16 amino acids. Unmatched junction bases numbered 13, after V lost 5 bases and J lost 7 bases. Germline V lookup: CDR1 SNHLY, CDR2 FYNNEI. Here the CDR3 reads CASSPLGAGGPNEQFF. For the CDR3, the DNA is TGTGCCAGCAGTCCCTTGGGGGCGGGAGGTCCTAATGAGCAGTTCTTC.

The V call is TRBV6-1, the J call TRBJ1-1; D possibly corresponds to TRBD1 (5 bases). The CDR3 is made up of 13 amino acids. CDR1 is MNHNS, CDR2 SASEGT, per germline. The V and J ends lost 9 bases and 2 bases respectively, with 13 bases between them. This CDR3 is CASTRQSNTEAFF. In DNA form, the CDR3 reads TGTGCCAGTACCCGACAGAGTAACACTGAAGCTTTCTTT.

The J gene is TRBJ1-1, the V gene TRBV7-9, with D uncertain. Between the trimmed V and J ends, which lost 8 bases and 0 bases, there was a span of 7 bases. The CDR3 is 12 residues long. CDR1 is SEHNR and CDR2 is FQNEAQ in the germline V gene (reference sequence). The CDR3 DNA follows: TGTGCCAGCCCCCCCGTGAACACTGAAGCTTTCTTT. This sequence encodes CASPPVNTEAFF.

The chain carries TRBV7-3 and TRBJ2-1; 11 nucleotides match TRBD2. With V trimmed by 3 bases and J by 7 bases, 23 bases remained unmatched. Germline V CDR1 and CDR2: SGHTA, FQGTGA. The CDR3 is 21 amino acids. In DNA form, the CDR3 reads TGTGCCAGCAGCTTCCCAAGGGCGGAACTAGCGGGAGACCAGGTCGGGAATGAGCAGTTCTTC. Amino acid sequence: CASSFPRAELAGDQVGNEQFF.

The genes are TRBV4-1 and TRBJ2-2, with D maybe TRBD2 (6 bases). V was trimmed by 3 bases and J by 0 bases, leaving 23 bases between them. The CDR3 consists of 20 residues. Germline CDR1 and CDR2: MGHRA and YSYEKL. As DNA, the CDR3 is TGCGCCAGCAGCCACGGATGGGTGGGGGGTTCAGCTACGAACACCGGGGAGCTGTTTTTT. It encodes CASSHGWVGGSATNTGELFF.

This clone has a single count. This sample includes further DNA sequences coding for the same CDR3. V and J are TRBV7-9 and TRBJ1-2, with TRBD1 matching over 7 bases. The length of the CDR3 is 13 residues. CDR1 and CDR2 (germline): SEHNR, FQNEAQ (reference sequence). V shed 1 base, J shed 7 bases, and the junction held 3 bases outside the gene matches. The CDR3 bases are TGTGCCAGCAGCTTAGAGGGGACAGCTGGCTACACCTTC. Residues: CASSLEGTAGYTF. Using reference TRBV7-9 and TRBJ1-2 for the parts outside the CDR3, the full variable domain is DTGVSQNPRHKITKRGQNVTFRCDPISEHNRLYWYRQTLGQGPEFLTYFQNEAQLEKSRLLSDRFSAERPKGSFSTLEIQRTEQGDSAMYLCASSLEGTAGYTFGSGTRLTVV.